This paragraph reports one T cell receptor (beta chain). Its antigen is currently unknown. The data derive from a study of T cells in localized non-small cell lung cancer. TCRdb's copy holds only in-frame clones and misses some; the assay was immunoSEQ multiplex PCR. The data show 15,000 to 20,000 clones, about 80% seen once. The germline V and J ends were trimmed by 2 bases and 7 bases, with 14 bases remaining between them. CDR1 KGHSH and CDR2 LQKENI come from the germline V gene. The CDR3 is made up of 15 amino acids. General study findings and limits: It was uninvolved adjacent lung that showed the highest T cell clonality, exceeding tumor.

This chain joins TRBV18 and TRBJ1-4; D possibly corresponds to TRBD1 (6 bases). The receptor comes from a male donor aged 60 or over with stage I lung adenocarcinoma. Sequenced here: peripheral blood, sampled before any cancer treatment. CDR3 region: CASSPTGGLGEKLFF. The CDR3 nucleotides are TGTGCCAGCTCACCAACGGGGGGGCTTGGTGAAAAACTGTTTTTT.